What follows is one TCR beta chain and its context. The antigen is undetermined. The CDR3 totals 15 residues. Germline V gives CDR1 SGHDN, CDR2 FVKESK. V was pared by 0 bases and J by 2 bases, with 11 bases between. The data were obtained in a study of cytomegalovirus exposure and HLA in healthy donors. Study-level results: Some 16,000 TCR beta sequences were associated with HLA alleles at 0.05 false discovery rate in a later analysis.

Primers included in the PCR were 60 Vbeta and 13 Jbeta primers. The data were produced by immunoSEQ multiplex PCR, yet TCRdb's version contains in-frame clones alone and is incomplete. This sample yields roughly 100,000 clones, of which under 85% are seen a single time; roughly 1.3% belongs to the top ten. This clonotype was obtained from a man in his forties in good health and CMV-seronegative. The gene calls are TRBV14 and TRBJ2-7; D remains unclear. Sample: PBMCs. CDR3 coding DNA: TGTGCCAGCAGCCAAGATAGGAGTAGAACCTACGAGCAGTACTTC. This sequence encodes CASSQDRSRTYEQYF.